These 2 T cell receptor beta chains share one sample of origin, sequenced in a study of blood T cell repertoires in COVID-19. Using immunoSEQ multiplex PCR, the repertoire was profiled, and TCRdb retains in-frame clones only, with some absent. The sample lists approximately 10,000 clones; around 85% were seen once. The sample consisted of peripheral blood. The receptors originated from a human donor in a cohort sampled during active COVID-19.

The table lists this clone with a count of one. The chain links TRBV5-1 to TRBJ2-1, with 8 bases fitting TRBD2. Germline V lookup: CDR1 SGHRS, CDR2 YFSETQ. The CDR3 totals 23 residues. V gave up 2 bases and J gave up 3 bases; unmatched junction bases: 28. The CDR3, as DNA: TGCGCCAGCAGCTTCCCAAAGGGCTCCGACAGAGCGGGAGCGGCTTTGGGCTACAATGAGCAGTTCTTC. Protein product: CASSFPKGSDRAGAALGYNEQFF.

The J gene is TRBJ2-3, the V gene TRBV5-6; 8 positions match TRBD2. The germline V gene has CDR1 SGHDT and CDR2 YYEEEE. J was trimmed by 6 bases and V by 4 bases; bases with no gene match: 16. The length of the CDR3 is 17 residues. Written as DNA, the CDR3 is TGTGCCAGCAGCCCCGGGATCAAGCGGGAGAACCGTGATACGCAGTATTTT. Its protein is CASSPGIKRENRDTQYF. The complete variable domain, with remaining parts taken from reference TRBV5-6 and TRBJ2-3, reads DAGVTQSPTHLIKTRGQQVTLRCSPKSGHDTVSWYQQALGQGPQFIFQYYEEEERQRGNFPDRFSGHQFPNYSSELNVNALLLGDSALYLCASSPGIKRENRDTQYFGPGTRLTVL.